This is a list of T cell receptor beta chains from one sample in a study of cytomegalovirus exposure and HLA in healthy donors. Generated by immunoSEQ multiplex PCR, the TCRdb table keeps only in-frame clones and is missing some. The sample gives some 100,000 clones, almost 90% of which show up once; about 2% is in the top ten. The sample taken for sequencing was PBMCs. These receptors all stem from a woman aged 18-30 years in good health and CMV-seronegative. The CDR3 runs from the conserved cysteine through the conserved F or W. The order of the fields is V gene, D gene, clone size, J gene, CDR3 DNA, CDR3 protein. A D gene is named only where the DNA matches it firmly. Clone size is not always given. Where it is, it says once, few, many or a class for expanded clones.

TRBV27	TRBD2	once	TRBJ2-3	TGTGCCAGCCGTCCCGGAGGGCTAGCGGGGGGAGATACGCAGTATTTT	CASRPGGLAGGDTQYF
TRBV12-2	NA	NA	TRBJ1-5	TGTGCAAGTCGCTTAGGTATGAGGAGGGACGATCAGCCCCAGCATTTT	CASRLGMRRDDQPQHF
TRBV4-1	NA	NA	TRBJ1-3	TGCGCCAGCAGCCAAGATGGGGGCGAGGCCTTAAGTACTGGAAACACCATATATTTT	CASSQDGGEALSTGNTIYF
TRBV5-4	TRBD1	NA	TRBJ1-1	TGTGCCAGCAGCTTGTGGGGGGACAGCCAGATGAACACTGAAGCTTTCTTT	CASSLWGDSQMNTEAFF
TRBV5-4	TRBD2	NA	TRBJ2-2	TGTGCCAGCAGCACCCCGGGACTAGCGGGAGCCGGGGAGCTGTTTTTT	CASSTPGLAGAGELFF
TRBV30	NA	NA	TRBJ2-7	TGTGCCCTAACGAACGGAGGCTACGAGCAGTACTTC	CALTNGGYEQYF
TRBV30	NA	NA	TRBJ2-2	TGTGCCTGGAGTAGTAGGGGGGGTCGGGGGGAGCTGTTTTTT	CAWSSRGGRGELFF
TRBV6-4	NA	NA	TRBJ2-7	TGTGCCAGCATATCGGACACCACCTACGAGCAGTACTTC	CASISDTTYEQYF
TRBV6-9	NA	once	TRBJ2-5	TGTGCCAGCAGAGGGGCGGGGCCCCAAGAGACCCAGTACTTC	CASRGAGPQETQYF
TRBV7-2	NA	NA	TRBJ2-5	TGTGCCAGCACCAACTGGGGCAGGGGGGAACAAGAGACCCAGTACTTC	CASTNWGRGEQETQYF
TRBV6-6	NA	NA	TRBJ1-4	TGTGCCAGCAGTTCTATTACAGGGAATGAAAAACTGTTTTTT	CASSSITGNEKLFF
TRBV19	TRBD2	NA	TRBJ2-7	TGTGCCAGTAGTCCCTGGGTTAGCGGGGGCCGATCCTACGAGCAGTACTTC	CASSPWVSGGRSYEQYF
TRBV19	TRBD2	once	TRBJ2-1	TGTGCCAGTAAGGGGGAGGTGACTAGCGGGAGTGTCCGTGAGCAGTTCTTC	CASKGEVTSGSVREQFF
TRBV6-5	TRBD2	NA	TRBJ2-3	TGTGCCAGCAGTTACCGAGGACTAGCGGGAGGAACGCAGTATTTT	CASSYRGLAGGTQYF
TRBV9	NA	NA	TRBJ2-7	TGTGCCAGCAGCGTAGGAGGAGGGACGATCTACGAGCAGTACTTC	CASSVGGGTIYEQYF
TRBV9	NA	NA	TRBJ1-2	TGTGCCAGCAGCGCCCCTATGGCAGGGGACTATGGCTACACCTTC	CASSAPMAGDYGYTF
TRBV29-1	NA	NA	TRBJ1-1	TGCAGCGTAGGACTACAGGTGAACACTGAAGCTTTCTTT	CSVGLQVNTEAFF
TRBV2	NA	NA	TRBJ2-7	TGTGCCAGCAGTGGAGGCGACTTTCACTACGAGCAGTACTTC	CASSGGDFHYEQYF
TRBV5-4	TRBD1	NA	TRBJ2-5	TGTGCCAGCAGCTTGGGGACAGGGGGCGGGCAAGAGACCCAGTACTTC	CASSLGTGGGQETQYF
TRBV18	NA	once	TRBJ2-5	TGTGCCAGCTCACCACGCACAGGGCAAGAGACCCAGTACTTC	CASSPRTGQETQYF
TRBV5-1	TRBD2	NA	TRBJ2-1	TGCGCCAGCAGCTTGAATGCCCTAGCGGCGTACTCCTACAATGAGCAGTTCTTC	CASSLNALAAYSYNEQFF
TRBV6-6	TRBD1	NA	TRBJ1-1	TGTGCCAGCATTGACGGGACAGATCTATTGAACACTGAAGCTTTCTTT	CASIDGTDLLNTEAFF
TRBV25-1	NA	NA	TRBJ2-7	TGTGCCAGCAGTTACAGGGTTGGTATTCCCTACGAGCAGTACTTC	CASSYRVGIPYEQYF
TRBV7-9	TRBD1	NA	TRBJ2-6	TGTGCCAGCAGCTCAGGACAGGGCTTTTTCCCCAACGTCCTGACTTTC	CASSSGQGFFPNVLTF
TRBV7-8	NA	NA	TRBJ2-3	TGTGCCAGCGGAGAACGGAGGACAGACACAGATACGCAGTATTTT	CASGERRTDTDTQYF
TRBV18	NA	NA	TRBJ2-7	TGTGCCAGCTCACCTTCAGACAGAACCTACGAGCAGTACTTC	CASSPSDRTYEQYF
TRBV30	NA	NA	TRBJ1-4	TGTGCCTGGGGGACGGGACAAAATGAAAAACTGTTTTTT	CAWGTGQNEKLFF
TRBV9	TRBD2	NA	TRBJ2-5	TGTGCCAGCAGCGTAAGGGCTAGCGGGGAGGCAGAGACCCAGTACTTC	CASSVRASGEAETQYF
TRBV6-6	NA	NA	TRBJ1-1	TGTGCCAGCACCAAAGCGGGGGAGAACACTGAAGCTTTCTTT	CASTKAGENTEAFF
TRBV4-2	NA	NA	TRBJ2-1	TGTGCCAGCAGCCAACTTACTAGGGTCCCCCCATCGGACAATGAGCAGTTCTTC	CASSQLTRVPPSDNEQFF
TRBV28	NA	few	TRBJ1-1	TGTGCCAGCAGTTTCAACATGAGGCGTGAAGCTTTCTTT	CASSFNMRREAFF
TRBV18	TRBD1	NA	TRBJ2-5	TGTGCCAGCTCACGCGGACAGGGTGGTCCAGAGACCCAGTACTTC	CASSRGQGGPETQYF
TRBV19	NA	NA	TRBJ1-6	TGTGCCAGTACATACCCGGCCGGGAATTCACCCCTCCACTTT	CASTYPAGNSPLHF
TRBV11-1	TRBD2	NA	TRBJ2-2	TGTGCCAGCAGCCCCCTGCGGGAGGAAACCGGGGAGCTGTTTTTT	CASSPLREETGELFF
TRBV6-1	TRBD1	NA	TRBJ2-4	TGTGCCAGCAGTGAAGGGCCGGGACAGGGTGTTAACATTCAGTACTTC	CASSEGPGQGVNIQYF
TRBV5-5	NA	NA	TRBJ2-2	TGTGCCAGCAGCTTTACTGACGGGGAGCTGTTTTTT	CASSFTDGELFF
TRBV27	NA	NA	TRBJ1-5	TGTGCCAGCGGATGGACAGCAGGGGCCCAGCATTTT	CASGWTAGAQHF
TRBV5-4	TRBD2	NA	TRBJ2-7	TGTGCCAGCAGCTCCGGGGGGGGCTACGAGCAGTACTTC	CASSSGGGYEQYF
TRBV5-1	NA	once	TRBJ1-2	TGCGCCAGCGGGGAGCCAGGGGCCTATGGCTACACCTTC	CASGEPGAYGYTF
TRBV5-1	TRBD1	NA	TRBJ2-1	TGCGCCAGCAGCTTGGAGAGGGGGGGGACAGGGTTTGAGAATGAGCAGTTCTTC	CASSLERGGTGFENEQFF
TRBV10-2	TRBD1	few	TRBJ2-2	TGCGCCAGCGGACAGGGGAACACCGGGGAGCTGTTTTTT	CASGQGNTGELFF
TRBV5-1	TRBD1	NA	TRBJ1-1	TGCGCCAGCAGCCAAGGGGGCGAGGCCACTGAAGCTTTCTTT	CASSQGGEATEAFF
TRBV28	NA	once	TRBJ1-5	TGTGCCAGCGGCACCTCCCAGAATAGCAATCAGCCCCAGCATTTT	CASGTSQNSNQPQHF
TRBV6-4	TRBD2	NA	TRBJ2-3	TGTGCCAGCAGTGTCACTAGCGAAGGAACAGATACGCAGTATTTT	CASSVTSEGTDTQYF
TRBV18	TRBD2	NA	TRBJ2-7	TGTGCCAGCTCAAGAAATAGCGGGAGGGACTCCTACGAGCAGTACTTC	CASSRNSGRDSYEQYF
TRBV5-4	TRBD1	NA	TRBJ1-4	TGTGCCAGCAGCATCAAAGACAGGGGGCAAGAAAAACTGTTTTTT	CASSIKDRGQEKLFF
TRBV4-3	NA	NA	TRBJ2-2	TGCGCCAGCAGCCTCGAGGAGAGGACCGGGGAGCTGTTTTTT	CASSLEERTGELFF
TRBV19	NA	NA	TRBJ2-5	TGTGCCAGTAGTGATCGACAGCTCCAAGAGACCCAGTACTTC	CASSDRQLQETQYF
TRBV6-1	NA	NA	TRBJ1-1	TGTGCCAGCAGTCCCCACCGGAGGGTGAACACTGAAGCTTTCTTT	CASSPHRRVNTEAFF
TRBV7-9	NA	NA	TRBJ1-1	TGTGCCAGCAGCTTAGCGGGGGACACCAACACTGAAGCTTTCTTT	CASSLAGDTNTEAFF
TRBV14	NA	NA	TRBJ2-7	TGTGCCAGCAGCCAAGGCCCAGGGGTCTCCTACGAGCAGTACTTC	CASSQGPGVSYEQYF
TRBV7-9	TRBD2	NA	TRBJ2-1	TGTGCCACCTCGGGGGGGCCTACAATGAGGTGGCAGTTCTTC	CATSGGPTMRWQFF
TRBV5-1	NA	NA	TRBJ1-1	TGCGCCAGCAGCCCCGGGGGGCGGGTGAACACTGAAGCTTTCTTT	CASSPGGRVNTEAFF